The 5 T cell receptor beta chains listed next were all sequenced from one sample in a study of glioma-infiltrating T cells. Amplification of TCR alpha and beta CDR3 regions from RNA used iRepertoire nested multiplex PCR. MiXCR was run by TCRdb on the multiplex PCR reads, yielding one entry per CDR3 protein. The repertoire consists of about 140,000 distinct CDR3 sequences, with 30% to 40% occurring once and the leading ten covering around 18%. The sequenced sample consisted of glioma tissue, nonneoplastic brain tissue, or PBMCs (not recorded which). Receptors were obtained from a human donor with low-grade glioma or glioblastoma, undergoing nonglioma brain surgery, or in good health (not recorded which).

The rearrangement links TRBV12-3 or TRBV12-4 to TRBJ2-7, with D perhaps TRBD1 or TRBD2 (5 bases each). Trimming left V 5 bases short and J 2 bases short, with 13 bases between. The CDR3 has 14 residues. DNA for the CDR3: TGTGCCAGCAGTCGGGGCGAAACTACCTACGAGCAGTACTTC. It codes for CASSRGETTYEQYF.

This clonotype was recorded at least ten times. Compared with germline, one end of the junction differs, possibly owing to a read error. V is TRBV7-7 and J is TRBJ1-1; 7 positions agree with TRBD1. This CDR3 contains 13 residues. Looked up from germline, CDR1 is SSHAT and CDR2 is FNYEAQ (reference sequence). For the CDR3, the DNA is TGTGCTAGCAGCTTAGATCCGGGACAGAAAGCTTTCTTT. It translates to CASSLDPGQKAFF.

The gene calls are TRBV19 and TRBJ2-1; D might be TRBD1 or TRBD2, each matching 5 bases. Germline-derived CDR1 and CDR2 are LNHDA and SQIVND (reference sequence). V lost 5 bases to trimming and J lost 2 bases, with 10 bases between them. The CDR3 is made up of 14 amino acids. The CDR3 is CASSFPGPYNEQFF. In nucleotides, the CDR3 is TGTGCCAGTAGTTTCCCGGGACCCTACAATGAGCAGTTCTTC.

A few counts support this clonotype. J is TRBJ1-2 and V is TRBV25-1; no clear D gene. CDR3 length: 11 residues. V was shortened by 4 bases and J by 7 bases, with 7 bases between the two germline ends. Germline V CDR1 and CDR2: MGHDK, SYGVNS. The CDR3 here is CASSGHSGYTF. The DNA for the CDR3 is TGTGCCAGCAGTGGGCACTCTGGCTACACCTTC.

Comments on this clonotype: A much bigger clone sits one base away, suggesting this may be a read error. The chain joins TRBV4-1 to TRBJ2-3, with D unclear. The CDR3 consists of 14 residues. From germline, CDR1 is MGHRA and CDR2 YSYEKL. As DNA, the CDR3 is TGCGCCACCTCTACGGCAGTAGGCACAGATAAGCAGTATTTT. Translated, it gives CATSTAVGTDKQYF.